One sample yielded the 14 T cell receptor beta chains listed below, sequenced in a study of cytomegalovirus exposure and HLA in healthy donors. PCR primers comprised 60 Vbeta and 13 Jbeta primers. Measured with immunoSEQ multiplex PCR; TCRdb has only the in-frame clones, and not every one. Of some 130,000 clones listed, roughly 80% were seen once; the top ten hold 1.5% to 1.7%. Sequencing input: PBMCs. These receptors were taken from a man aged 35 to 55 in good health and CMV-seronegative.

The chain employs TRBV6-5 and TRBJ1-3, with a possible D match to TRBD1 (5 bases). CDR3 length: 16 residues. Germline V CDR1 and CDR2: MNHEY, SVGAGI. V was shortened by 0 bases and J by 0 bases, with 9 bases between the two germline ends. The CDR3: CASSYSRTLSGNTIYF. The CDR3, as DNA: TGTGCCAGCAGTTACTCCCGGACACTCTCTGGAAACACCATATATTTT.

J is TRBJ1-2 and V is TRBV11-2; TRBD1 matches at 8 bases. V was pared by 2 bases and J by 6 bases, with 2 bases of the junction left unmatched. The CDR3 has 13 amino acids. The germline V gene encodes CDR1 SGHAT and CDR2 FQNNGV. Here the CDR3 DNA reads TGTGCCAGCAGCTTACCAGGGGGCAATGGCTACACCTTC. This translates into CASSLPGGNGYTF.

V usage is TRBV9 and J usage is TRBJ2-2; tentatively, D is TRBD2 (5 bases). The germline V and J ends were trimmed by 0 bases and 5 bases, with 23 bases remaining between them. This CDR3 has 19 amino acids. In germline, CDR1 is SGDLS, CDR2 YYNGEE. Written as DNA, the CDR3 is TGTGCCAGCAGCGTAGCCCGAAAGGACTCGCACTTGCAGACCGGGGAGCTGTTTTTT. Translation: CASSVARKDSHLQTGELFF.

The rearrangement uses TRBV30 and TRBJ2-7, with 8 bases fitting TRBD1. Germline assignment: CDR1 GTSNPN and CDR2 SVGIG (reference sequence). The CDR3 length is 15 residues. V was clipped by 0 bases and J by 2 bases; unmatched bases: 6. CDR3 region: CAWSVGQGLTYEQYF. DNA for the CDR3: TGTGCCTGGAGTGTAGGACAGGGCCTTACCTACGAGCAGTACTTC.

The V and J genes are TRBV7-3 and TRBJ2-5; 7 bases are shared with TRBD2. The CDR3 extends over 16 amino acids. Germline V CDR1 and CDR2: SGHTA, FQGTGA. The trim removed 0 bases at V and 5 bases at J, leaving 9 bases unmatched. The CDR3 is CASSLTGGRGWETQYF. CDR3 bases: TGTGCCAGCAGCTTAACGGGGGGGAGAGGATGGGAGACCCAGTACTTC.

The chain employs TRBV4-1 and TRBJ1-1, with D possibly matching TRBD1 (5 bases). This CDR3 has 14 amino acids. Deletions cut 1 base from V and 10 bases from J, with 16 bases between. Looked up from germline, CDR1 is MGHRA and CDR2 is YSYEKL. Here the CDR3 reads CASSQVFPGNRAFF. CDR3 DNA: TGCGCCAGCAGCCAAGTCTTTCCAGGGAATAGAGCTTTCTTT.

This clone was recorded a few times. The germline gene is not matched at one end of the junction; a read error may be the cause. The J gene is TRBJ2-3, the V gene TRBV4-1; unclear D gene. CDR3 length: 16 residues. Germline CDR1 MGHRA, CDR2 YSYEKL. In DNA, the CDR3 is TGCGCCAGAAGCCAAGATGCACGTACTAGCACAGATACGCAGTATTTT. Residues: CARSQDARTSTDTQYF.

Only a few counts were recorded for this clone. The V and J genes are TRBV4-2 and TRBJ2-3; 12 bases are a match to TRBD2. The germline V gene encodes CDR1 LGHNA and CDR2 YNFKEQ. Trimming removed 0 bases from V and 4 bases from J; junction bases left unmatched: 2. The CDR3 is 16 amino acids. Here the CDR3 reads CASSQEASGGADTQYF. The CDR3 coding sequence is TGTGCCAGCAGCCAAGAAGCTAGCGGGGGGGCAGATACGCAGTATTTT.

The chain uses TRBV5-6 and TRBJ2-7; the D gene is possibly TRBD2 (5 bases). Germline assignment: CDR1 SGHDT and CDR2 YYEEEE. Trimming took off 0 bases at V and 4 bases at J, with 5 bases between the two ends. The CDR3 contains 12 residues. DNA for the CDR3: TGTGCCAGCAGCTTGGGAGGGTACGAGCAGTACTTC. Translated: CASSLGGYEQYF.

This rearrangement joins TRBV29-1 to TRBJ2-2; tentatively, D is TRBD1 (7 bases). The V end lost 7 bases, the J end lost 7 bases, and 16 bases lay between the germline ends. Germline CDR1 and CDR2: SQVTM and ANQGSEA. This CDR3 comprises 13 residues. The CDR3 protein is CSARQGGSGELFF. DNA of the CDR3: TGCAGCGCGCGACAGGGAGGCAGCGGGGAGCTGTTTTTT.

This chain links TRBV6-4 with TRBJ2-6, with 9 bases matching TRBD1. V lost 2 bases, J lost 0 bases, and 8 bases stayed unmatched. There are 19 residues in the CDR3. CDR1 MRHNA and CDR2 SNTAGT come from the germline V gene. The CDR3 DNA reads TGTGCCAGCAGTGACACCTTCGAGGGACAGGGCTCTGGGGCCAACGTCCTGACTTTC. Protein: CASSDTFEGQGSGANVLTF.

The chain is built from TRBV7-8 and TRBJ1-5, with D tentatively TRBD1 (5 bases). The germline V and J ends were trimmed by 5 bases and 9 bases, with 20 bases remaining between them. The CDR3 length is 15 residues. From germline, CDR1 is SGHVS and CDR2 FQNEAQ. The CDR3 loop reads CASSPGTGPNLPQHF. CDR3 coding DNA: TGTGCCAGCAGCCCTGGGACTGGGCCAAATTTGCCCCAGCATTTT.

This chain connects TRBV4-1 to TRBJ1-5; a weak D match, TRBD1 (6 bases). This CDR3 comprises 17 residues. Trimming left V 4 bases short and J 2 bases short, with 18 bases between. Germline CDR1 is MGHRA and CDR2 is YSYEKL. Here the CDR3 DNA reads TGCGCCAGCAGCCCCCAGGGGCCGACCACTGGCAATCAGCCCCAGCATTTT. Protein sequence: CASSPQGPTTGNQPQHF.

This chain connects TRBV27 to TRBJ2-1; 9 bases line up with TRBD1. The CDR3 covers 14 residues. The germline gives CDR1 MNHEY, CDR2 SMNVEV (reference sequence). Trimming cost V 6 bases and J 8 bases; bases outside gene matches: 8. The CDR3, as DNA: TGTGCCAGCAGCCTTTCGACAGGGGGGGATGAGCAGTTCTTC. Translation gives CASSLSTGGDEQFF.